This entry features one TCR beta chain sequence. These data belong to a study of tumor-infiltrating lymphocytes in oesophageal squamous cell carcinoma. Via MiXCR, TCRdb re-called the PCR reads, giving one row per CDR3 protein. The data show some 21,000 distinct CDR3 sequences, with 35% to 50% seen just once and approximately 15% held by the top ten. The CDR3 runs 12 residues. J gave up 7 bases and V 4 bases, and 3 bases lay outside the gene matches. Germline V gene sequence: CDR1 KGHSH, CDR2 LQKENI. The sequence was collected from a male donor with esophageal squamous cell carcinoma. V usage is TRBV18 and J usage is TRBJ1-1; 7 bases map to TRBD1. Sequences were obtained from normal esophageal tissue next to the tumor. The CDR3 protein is CASSQNRGEAFF. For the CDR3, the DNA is TGTGCCAGCTCACAAAACAGGGGTGAAGCTTTCTTT.